Sequencing of this T cell receptor (beta chain) was carried out in a study of PD-L1 blockade in urothelial cancer. Trimming removed 2 bases at V and 7 bases at J, with 12 bases between. From germline, CDR1 is MNHNY and CDR2 SVGAGI (reference sequence). The CDR3 is 14 amino acids. Described time point: pretreatment peripheral blood. The study collected 1 to 8 samples per patient, pretreatment and on-treatment. Sequencing used immunoSEQ multiplex PCR; TCRdb keeps in-frame clones, though not all of them. The sample holds tens of thousands of clones; approximately 86% are singletons and the top ten take about 6.7%.

Here the sequenced sample was PBMCs, taken around atezolizumab (anti-PD-L1) treatment. The J gene is TRBJ2-1, the V gene TRBV6-6; TRBD2 might be the D (6 bases). This receptor was obtained from a man aged 40-49 years with urothelial cancer. This CDR3 is CASSYPARGNEQFF. The CDR3 region has the DNA TGTGCCAGCAGTTACCCCGCTCGGGGGAATGAGCAGTTCTTC.